This TCR beta chain was retrieved from a study of blood T cell repertoires in COVID-19. Measured with immunoSEQ multiplex PCR; TCRdb has only the in-frame clones, and not every one. This sample has about 190,000 clones, with roughly 90% found just once. V lost 1 base to trimming and J lost 8 bases, with 12 bases between them. This CDR3 is built from 13 residues. Germline CDR1 and CDR2: SGHKS and YYEKEE (reference sequence). This clonotype originated in a man aged 50 to 59 with acute or convalescent COVID-19. This chain connects TRBV5-5 to TRBJ1-2; no clear D. Sequencing used peripheral blood. The CDR3 sequence: CASSLLAELGYTF. CDR3 coding DNA: TGTGCCAGCAGCTTGTTGGCGGAGCTCGGCTACACCTTC.